The 17 T cell receptor beta chains listed next were all sequenced from one sample in a study of CXCR3-negative and CXCR3-positive naive CD8 T cells. These receptors lack a known antigen. Findings and caveats of the study: Researchers report that CXCR3-positive naive cells carry more hydrophobic TRB CDR3s than CXCR3-negative naive cells.

In preparing the TRB cDNA libraries, 5' RACE with UMI labels was used. TCRdb re-called the 5' RACE reads and shows each CDR3 protein once, DNA omitted. In all, the sample yields about 98,000 distinct CDR3 sequences. The sample comprised naive CXCR3+ CD8+ T cells from blood. Subset indicated: CD45RO-CCR7+CD27+CD95- naive CD8+ T cells expressing CXCR3 (TNR3+). These receptors all come from a human donor in good health. Some clones in this sample may be carry-over from other donors' samples.

The chain recombines TRBV24-1 with TRBJ2-5. This CDR3 contains 13 residues. The germline V gene encodes CDR1 KGHDR and CDR2 SFDVKD. The CDR3 sequence: CATSAGIQETQYF.

V and J are TRBV7-9 and TRBJ2-1; the TRBD2 assignment by TCRdb is unverifiable without DNA. The germline CDR1 and CDR2 sequences are SEHNR and FQNEAQ (reference sequence). The CDR3 loop spans 16 amino acids. This CDR3 reads CASSILLAGDLNEQFF. Based on the CDR3 plus reference TRBV7-9 and TRBJ2-1, the full variable domain is DTGVSQNPRHKITKRGQNVTFRCDPISEHNRLYWYRQTLGQGPEFLTYFQNEAQLEKSRLLSDRFSAERPKGSFSTLEIQRTEQGDSAMYLCASSILLAGDLNEQFFGPGTRLTVL.

V usage is TRBV4-3 and J usage is TRBJ1-4. This CDR3 is 14 amino acids long. Germline CDR1 reads LGHNA; CDR2 reads YSLEER. The CDR3 is CASSQIPMGEKLFF.

This chain links TRBV20-1 with TRBJ2-7; lacking DNA, the TRBD1 call made by TCRdb goes unchecked. The germline V gene has CDR1 DFQATT and CDR2 SNEGSKA (reference sequence). The CDR3 is made up of 15 amino acids. The CDR3: CSARPRAGGSYEQYF.

The chain carries TRBV6-2 or TRBV6-3 and TRBJ1-1; TCRdb picks TRBD1, but there is no DNA to check that call. Per germline, CDR1 MNHEY and CDR2 SVGEGT. This CDR3 spans 14 amino acids. This CDR3 is CASSFVRRDTEAFF.

CDR3 sequence reads: CASSHTGRNEAFF. The J gene is TRBJ1-1, the V gene TRBV6-6; TCRdb designates TRBD1, a call that cannot be tested without DNA. The length of the CDR3 is 13 residues. Germline V lookup: CDR1 MNHNY, CDR2 SVGAGI (reference sequence).

The rearrangement links TRBV15 to TRBJ2-7; TCRdb's assignment of TRBD1 cannot be checked, as there is no DNA. CDR1 and CDR2 (germline): LNHNV, YYDKDF (reference sequence). The CDR3 sequence is 12 residues long. CDR3 loop: CATSQGGYEQYF.

This sequence joins TRBV14 and TRBJ2-7; TCRdb's D call of TRBD1 is untestable without DNA. This CDR3 has 17 amino acids. Germline assignment: CDR1 SGHDN and CDR2 FVKESK. This CDR3 reads CASSHSGITGHTYEQYF.

The V and J genes are TRBV6-2 or TRBV6-3 and TRBJ2-7. The CDR3 extends over 14 amino acids. Germline V CDR1 and CDR2: MNHEY, SVGEGT. The CDR3 protein is CASSYTTGNYEQYF.

This rearrangement joins TRBV3-1 to TRBJ2-7; TCRdb lists TRBD2, though no DNA is available to test this call. The CDR3 has 17 residues. CDR1 LGHDT and CDR2 YNNKEL come from the germline V gene (reference sequence). CDR3 in amino acids: CASSRGLAGVRSYEQYF.

The chain joins TRBV24-1 to TRBJ2-1; absent DNA, TCRdb's TRBD1 call cannot be checked. Germline assignment: CDR1 KGHDR and CDR2 SFDVKD. The CDR3 is made up of 18 amino acids. This CDR3 is CATSEGTGGISSYNEQFF.

The V gene is TRBV28, the J gene TRBJ2-2; TCRdb names TRBD1, which stays unverified in the absence of DNA. The germline V gene has CDR1 MDHEN and CDR2 SYDVKM. The length of the CDR3 is 14 residues. The CDR3: CASIPRGGTGELFF.

The gene calls are TRBV7-6 and TRBJ1-5. The CDR3 spans 17 residues. CDR1 SGHVS and CDR2 FNYEAQ come from the germline V gene. The CDR3 reads CASSLGAGDYSNQPQHF.

The gene calls are TRBV27 and TRBJ2-1. CDR1 is MNHEY, CDR2 SMNVEV, per germline (reference sequence). The CDR3 covers 13 residues. The CDR3 here is CASSLARFVEQFF.

V usage is TRBV7-6 and J usage is TRBJ2-1; TCRdb lists TRBD2, though no DNA is available to test this call. This CDR3 comprises 16 residues. Germline V gene data show CDR1 as SGHVS and CDR2 as FNYEAQ. CDR3 in amino acids: CASSRTSGGTRNEQLF.

CDR3 sequence reads: CSVENQGAGYGYTF. This chain joins TRBV29-1 and TRBJ1-2; as DNA is missing, the TRBD1 call by TCRdb cannot be tested. The CDR3 consists of 14 residues. CDR1 SQVTM and CDR2 ANQGSEA come from the germline V gene.

This rearrangement joins TRBV27 to TRBJ2-1. From germline, CDR1 is MNHEY and CDR2 SMNVEV (reference sequence). This CDR3 is 14 amino acids long. The CDR3 here is CASSGGSSNNEQFF.